The 15 T cell receptor beta chains below come from one sample, sequenced in a study of liver allograft versus peripheral blood T cells. About the research overall: A comparison was made between T cell receptor repertoires in transplanted livers and those in recipients' peripheral blood.

From the reads, TCRdb called clonotypes with MiXCR, one entry per CDR3 protein. The table has under 15,000 distinct CDR3 sequences, around 30% seen once; the top ten hold less than 2.5%. These receptors came from a human patient who had a liver transplant. Some T cells may be transferred from the graft donor.

This clonotype has more than one count but fewer than ten. CDR3 residues: CSARDRRGSNEAFF. In DNA, the CDR3 is TGCAGTGCTAGAGATAGGAGGGGCAGTAATGAAGCTTTCTTT. V usage is TRBV20-1 and J usage is TRBJ1-1, with D possibly being TRBD1 (5 bases). V was clipped by 0 bases and J by 7 bases, with 15 bases between them. Germline V gene sequence: CDR1 DFQATT, CDR2 SNEGSKA (reference sequence). The length of the CDR3 is 14 residues.

V gene TRBV12-3 or TRBV12-4 combines with J gene TRBJ1-2, with 9 positions matching TRBD1. V lost 3 bases and J lost 11; bases outside the gene matches: 4. The CDR3 consists of 12 residues. The CDR3 DNA is TGTGCCAGCAGTTTTGAGGACAGGGGTTACACCTTC. As protein: CASSFEDRGYTF.

This clonotype was detected ten times or more. The chain links TRBV27 to TRBJ2-7; 8 bases agree with TRBD1. The germline V gene has CDR1 MNHEY and CDR2 SMNVEV (reference sequence). Trimming removed 3 bases from V and 2 bases from J; junction bases left unmatched: 6. The CDR3 contains 15 residues. CDR3: CASSLSTGDTYEQYF. The DNA of the CDR3 is TGTGCCAGCAGTTTGTCGACAGGGGATACCTACGAGCAGTACTTC.

This clonotype was found once. The chain uses TRBV27 and TRBJ1-2, with 8 bases fitting TRBD1. The CDR3 sequence is 16 residues long. The trim removed 3 bases at V and 4 bases at J, leaving 10 bases unmatched. Looked up from germline, CDR1 is MNHEY and CDR2 is SMNVEV (reference sequence). CDR3 sequence (DNA): TGTGCCAGCAGTTTTCGCCCAGGGGGCGAAGGCTATGGCTACACCTTC. Protein sequence: CASSFRPGGEGYGYTF.

The rearrangement joins TRBV30 to TRBJ1-3; D perhaps matches TRBD1 (5 bases). V dropped 1 base and J dropped 8 bases, with 9 bases sitting between them. CDR1 and CDR2 from the germline V gene are GTSNPN and SVGIG (reference sequence). The CDR3 spans 12 residues. The CDR3 protein is CAWSGRGDTIYF. CDR3 bases: TGTGCCTGGAGTGGGCGGGGGGACACCATATATTTT.

This clonotype has only a few counts. This chain joins TRBV20-1 and TRBJ1-2, with TRBD1 matching over 7 bases. V lost 3 bases and J lost 3; bases outside the gene matches: 4. In germline, CDR1 is DFQATT, CDR2 SNEGSKA (reference sequence). This CDR3 is built from 13 residues. CDR3 loop: CSASQGDYYGYTF. The CDR3 DNA is TGCAGTGCTAGCCAGGGGGATTACTATGGCTACACCTTC.

CDR3 nucleotide sequence: TGTGCCAGCAGTCCAGGAAGGGACAGGTATGGCTACACCTTC. As protein: CASSPGRDRYGYTF. The chain is built from TRBV12-3 or TRBV12-4 and TRBJ1-2, with 8 bases fitting TRBD1. V dropped 5 bases and J dropped 5; count of bases not matched to a gene: 7. The CDR3 length is 14 residues.

V usage is TRBV25-1 and J usage is TRBJ1-2; D might be TRBD1 (5 bases). This CDR3 region has 16 residues. The V end lost 1 base, the J end lost 2 bases, and 14 bases lay between the germline ends. Germline CDR1 reads MGHDK; CDR2 reads SYGVNS. The CDR3 sequence is CASSEFQSGGNYGYTF. Here the CDR3 DNA reads TGTGCCAGCAGTGAATTCCAAAGTGGGGGAAACTATGGCTACACCTTC.

This clonotype was counted between two and nine times. This chain joins TRBV5-1 and TRBJ2-2, with TRBD2 identical over 7 bases. There are 16 residues in the CDR3. Looked up from germline, CDR1 is SGHRS and CDR2 is YFSETQ. V lost 7 bases, J lost 2 bases, and 11 bases stayed unmatched. The CDR3 region is CASSAGPARNTGELFF. CDR3 sequence (DNA): TGCGCCAGCTCAGCGGGACCGGCACGCAACACCGGGGAGCTGTTTTTT.

In its sample, this clonotype ranks as medium-sized. The chain joins TRBV9 to TRBJ1-1; possibly TRBD1 for D (6 bases). Per the germline V gene, CDR1 is SGDLS and CDR2 is YYNGEE. V lost 0 bases to trimming and J lost 1 base, with 13 bases between them. This CDR3 region has 16 residues. The CDR3 bases are TGTGCCAGCAGCGTAGGAGGGGGAATTGGGAACACTGAAGCTTTCTTT. It is translated as CASSVGGGIGNTEAFF.

On this clonotype: One base away lies a much larger clone, so this may be a sequencing read error. The chain recombines TRBV28 with TRBJ1-1, with TRBD1 matching 7 bases. J gave up 11 bases and V 11 bases, and 11 bases lay outside the gene matches. This CDR3 comprises 11 residues. Per the germline V gene, CDR1 is MDHEN and CDR2 is SYDVKM. The CDR3 DNA reads as TGTGCCGGCACCGACAGGGAAATCGCTTTCTTT. Amino acid sequence: CAGTDREIAFF.

This clonotype is labeled as medium-sized. The chain joins TRBV6-5 to TRBJ2-5, with 7 bases aligning to TRBD1. CDR1 is MNHEY and CDR2 is SVGAGI in the germline V gene. Germline trimming cut 0 bases from V and 5 bases from J; bases unmatched to any gene: 12. The CDR3 loop spans 17 amino acids. CDR3 in amino acids: CASSYSHIQGYSETQYF. CDR3 sequence (DNA): TGTGCCAGCAGTTACTCGCACATACAGGGGTACAGCGAGACCCAGTACTTC.

CDR3 coding DNA: TGTGCCAGCAGCGCATTACAGGGGTCGGTCTATGGCTACACCTTC. Translating it yields CASSALQGSVYGYTF. The chain joins TRBV11-2 to TRBJ1-2, with TRBD1 identical over 7 bases. V lost 5 bases, J lost 4 bases, and 10 bases stayed unmatched. Germline loops: CDR1 SGHAT, CDR2 FQNNGV. CDR3 length: 15 amino acids.

There are many counts of this clonotype. The chain recombines TRBV10-3 with TRBJ1-3; no definite D call. CDR3 length equals 12 residues. Trimming removed 11 bases at V and 0 bases at J, with 8 bases between. Per germline, CDR1 ENHRY and CDR2 SYGVKD. The CDR3 here is CACGDSGNTIYF. The CDR3 coding sequence is TGTGCCTGTGGGGACTCTGGAAACACCATATATTTT.

By share, this clonotype ranks as medium-sized. The J gene is TRBJ1-1, the V gene TRBV14, with TRBD1 as a possible D gene (6 bases). Germline CDR1 reads SGHDN; CDR2 reads FVKESK. Between the trimmed V and J ends, which lost 3 bases and 5 bases, there was a span of 16 bases. There are 15 residues in the CDR3. CDR3 sequence: CASSHLGGARTEAFF. In DNA, the CDR3 is TGTGCCAGCAGCCACCTTGGGGGGGCGCGTACTGAAGCTTTCTTT.